The 10 T cell receptor beta chains below were found in one sample sequenced in a study of PD-1 blockade in classical Hodgkin lymphoma. Only in-frame clones appear in the TCRdb table, and some are missing; sequencing was by immunoSEQ multiplex PCR. The sample holds some 24,000 clones; roughly 76% are singletons and the top ten take 25% to 30%. The time point was: cycle 4 day 1 (C4D1), after five to seven weeks of nivolumab. After autologous stem cell transplantation all patients relapsed, and prior brentuximab vedotin exposure differed between cohorts. Material: peripheral blood mononuclear cells (PBMCs), obtained before the fourth cycle of nivolumab. Receptors were obtained from a human donor with classical Hodgkin lymphoma.

The chain joins TRBV10-1 to TRBJ1-1; D is uncertain. The V end lost 4 bases, the J end lost 4 bases, and 10 bases lay between the germline ends. There are 13 residues in the CDR3. The germline gives CDR1 WNHNN, CDR2 SYGVQD (reference sequence). The CDR3 DNA sequence: TGCGCCAGCAGTGTACGGTTGGCCACTGAAGCTTTCTTT. Its translation is CASSVRLATEAFF.

This chain links TRBV11-1 with TRBJ2-7, with 11 bases that match TRBD1. Germline values: CDR1 SGHAT, CDR2 FQDESV (reference sequence). The CDR3 loop spans 15 amino acids. The V gene end was trimmed by 0 bases and the J gene end by 4 bases; junction bases not matched to a gene: 2. The CDR3 loop is CASSLADRGQYEQYV. The CDR3 nucleotides are TGTGCCAGCAGCTTAGCGGACAGGGGGCAGTACGAGCAGTACGTC.

The chain uses TRBV11-3 and TRBJ2-1; D possibly matches TRBD1 or TRBD2 (6 bases each). Germline CDR1 and CDR2: SGHNT and YENEEA. This CDR3 region has 15 residues. Deletions cut 3 bases from V and 4 bases from J, with 13 bases between. In DNA form, the CDR3 reads TGTGCCAGCAGCTTGGAGGGCGGACAGTACAATGAGCAGTTCTTC. Encoded protein: CASSLEGGQYNEQFF. Full variable domain (outside the CDR3, taken from reference TRBV11-3 and TRBJ2-1): EAGVVQSPRYKIIEKKQPVAFWCNPISGHNTLYWYLQNLGQGPELLIRYENEEAVDDSQLPKDRFSAERLKGVDSTLKIQPAELGDSAVYLCASSLEGGQYNEQFFGPGTRLTVL.

This chain uses TRBV18 with TRBJ2-4, with a tentative D call TRBD1 (6 bases). The CDR3 length is 15 residues. Trimming pared 1 base from V and 6 bases from J, leaving 13 bases between. Germline lookup yields CDR1 KGHSH and CDR2 LQKENI. The CDR3 DNA reads TGTGCCAGCTCACCACGAGCAGGGGCGGGAAACATTCAGTACTTC. It translates to CASSPRAGAGNIQYF. Using reference TRBV18 and TRBJ2-4 for the parts outside the CDR3, the full variable domain is NAGVMQNPRHLVRRRGQEARLRCSPMKGHSHVYWYRQLPEEGLKFMVYLQKENIIDESGMPKERFSAEFPKEGPSILRIQQVVRGDSAAYFCASSPRAGAGNIQYFGAGTRLSVL.

This clone is deemed medium-sized. This chain joins TRBV2 and TRBJ1-1; the D is unclear. V lost 6 bases, J lost 2 bases, and 10 bases lay in between. There are 13 residues in the CDR3. Looked up from germline, CDR1 is SNHLY and CDR2 is FYNNEI. The DNA for the CDR3 is TGTGCCAGCAGCGGCCAACACAACACTGAAGCTTTCTTT. It translates to CASSGQHNTEAFF.

The chain has TRBV6-6 and TRBJ2-7; tentatively, D is TRBD1 (6 bases). CDR3 size: 15 residues. V lost 0 bases and J 3 bases, leaving 12 bases between the germline ends. Germline CDR1 is MNHNY and CDR2 is SVGAGI (reference sequence). The CDR3 coding sequence is TGTGCCAGCAGTTACTCGATAGGGGGAAGCTACGAGCAGTACTTC. This sequence encodes CASSYSIGGSYEQYF.

The chain is built from TRBV2 and TRBJ2-1, with TRBD2 identical over 8 bases. Germline lookup yields CDR1 SNHLY and CDR2 FYNNEI. V shed 7 bases, J shed 5 bases, and the junction held 10 bases outside the gene matches. This CDR3 contains 15 residues. Written as DNA, the CDR3 is TGTGCCAGCACCCGGGGGGGGCTCCTCAACAATGAGCAGTTCTTC. Its translation: CASTRGGLLNNEQFF.

This clone was seen once. The rearrangement joins TRBV23-1 to TRBJ1-2; D is unresolved. TRBV23-1 counts as an open reading frame of uncertain function. The V gene lost 4 bases and the J gene lost 2 bases, with 11 bases spanning the gap. The CDR3 covers 14 residues. The CDR3 region is CASSREELNYGYTF. The CDR3 DNA is TGCGCCAGCAGTCGTGAAGAGTTAAACTATGGCTACACCTTC.

Worth noting for this clone: Other DNA sequences in the sample encode the same CDR3. The rearrangement joins TRBV6-5 to TRBJ1-5; D uncertain. The CDR3 consists of 14 residues. V was cut by 5 bases and J by 0 bases, with 8 bases left in between. Germline V CDR1 and CDR2: MNHEY, SVGAGI. In nucleotides, the CDR3 is TGTGCCAGCAGTCCTAACTATAGCAATCAGCCCCAGCATTTT. Its protein product is CASSPNYSNQPQHF.

V gene TRBV19 combines with J gene TRBJ1-2; possible D gene TRBD1, 6 bases. Trimming took off 1 base at V and 4 bases at J, with 13 bases between the two ends. CDR1 and CDR2 (germline): LNHDA, SQIVND (reference sequence). The CDR3 runs 15 residues. The CDR3 region has the DNA TGTGCCAGTAGTATAGGACCCGGGACAACCTATGGCTACACCTTC. Its protein product is CASSIGPGTTYGYTF.